Here is one T cell receptor beta chain with its context. These data come from a study of control samples from healthy donors and cancer patients. CDR3 length equals 15 residues. Trimming removed 3 bases from V and 7 bases from J; junction bases left unmatched: 9. Germline CDR1 is SNHLY and CDR2 is FYNNEI. The data were produced by immunoSEQ multiplex PCR, yet TCRdb's version contains in-frame clones alone and is incomplete. Of 400,000 to 500,000 clones in the sample, around nine tenths were seen once. V gene TRBV2 combines with J gene TRBJ2-4; 7 positions agree with TRBD1. Sequenced input: PBMCs. This TCR was sampled from a man in his forties or fifties with head and neck cancer. CDR3 sequence (DNA): TGTGCCAGCAGTGACCCAAATACAGGGGCCAACATTCAGTACTTC. This translates into CASSDPNTGANIQYF.